This is a list of T cell receptor beta chains from one sample in a study of T cells expressing NK-cell markers. From its re-call of the 5' RACE reads, TCRdb lists each CDR3 protein once, without DNA. The repertoire table contains roughly 180,000 distinct CDR3 sequences. The material sequenced was blood T cells: a sorted CD56 or NKG2C T cell subset, CD4+ or CD8+ T cells, or bulk PBMC T cells (not recorded which). These receptors all stem from a woman between 18 and 75 years old in good health. The CDR3 runs from the conserved cysteine through the conserved F or W.

J gene: TRBJ2-3
V gene: TRBV12-3/TRBV12-4
CDR3 protein: CASSLGLARGDTQYF

J gene: TRBJ2-1
V gene: TRBV20-1
CDR3 protein: CSAQGAIRRDNEQFF

J gene: TRBJ2-3
V gene: TRBV5-5
CDR3 protein: CASLPWTRTDTQYF

J gene: TRBJ2-5
V gene: TRBV2
CDR3 protein: CASISGRAEKTQYF

J gene: TRBJ2-4
V gene: TRBV12-3/TRBV12-4
CDR3 protein: CASRSSTGITQYF

J gene: TRBJ2-5
V gene: TRBV11-2
CDR3 protein: CASHLGETQYF

J gene: TRBJ1-1
V gene: TRBV12-3/TRBV12-4
CDR3 protein: CASSFTTGTEAFF

J gene: TRBJ2-7
V gene: TRBV7-2
CDR3 protein: CASSPRPGTYEQYF

J gene: TRBJ2-5
V gene: TRBV20-1
CDR3 protein: CSAPNRLANQETQYF

J gene: TRBJ2-3
V gene: TRBV5-1
CDR3 protein: CASSTGLAGGPLDTDTQYF

J gene: TRBJ1-2
V gene: TRBV7-9
CDR3 protein: CASSRQGDGYTF

J gene: TRBJ1-2
V gene: TRBV12-3/TRBV12-4
CDR3 protein: CASSLDRVFYGYTF

J gene: TRBJ2-7
V gene: TRBV20-1
CDR3 protein: CSGMTGYEQYF

J gene: TRBJ2-2
V gene: TRBV9
CDR3 protein: CASSVDSMNTGELFF

J gene: TRBJ2-1
V gene: TRBV7-6
CDR3 protein: CASSLGLRGRRYNEQFF

J gene: TRBJ2-7
V gene: TRBV9
CDR3 protein: CASSVSEGYEQYF

J gene: TRBJ2-5
V gene: TRBV6-5
CDR3 protein: CASSYSVAGGQETQYF

J gene: TRBJ2-1
V gene: TRBV29-1
CDR3 protein: CSVGAGSYNEQFF

J gene: TRBJ2-5
V gene: TRBV5-1
CDR3 protein: CASSLDPTQETQYF

J gene: TRBJ1-1
V gene: TRBV29-1
CDR3 protein: CSATASGNTEAFF

J gene: TRBJ2-3
V gene: TRBV24-1
CDR3 protein: CATSDSRDPGDTQYF

J gene: TRBJ2-5
V gene: TRBV6-2/TRBV6-3
CDR3 protein: CASSLRDYLQETQYF

J gene: TRBJ1-2
V gene: TRBV3-1
CDR3 protein: CASSPDSPYGYTF

J gene: TRBJ2-7
V gene: TRBV3-1
CDR3 protein: CASSQRDQLPSGEQYF

J gene: TRBJ2-3
V gene: TRBV2
CDR3 protein: CAGRLAGGPTDTQYF

J gene: TRBJ2-1
V gene: TRBV24-1
CDR3 protein: CATRTSGKVEQFF

J gene: TRBJ2-5
V gene: TRBV25-1
CDR3 protein: CASRGQDQETQYF

J gene: TRBJ2-4
V gene: TRBV7-9
CDR3 protein: CASSPRTGVDIQYF

J gene: TRBJ2-2
V gene: TRBV2
CDR3 protein: CASRVLAENTGELFF

J gene: TRBJ2-7
V gene: TRBV12-3/TRBV12-4
CDR3 protein: CASSPRDRGLSYEQYF

J gene: TRBJ2-1
V gene: TRBV7-3
CDR3 protein: CASSLNGRAGNEQFF

J gene: TRBJ1-2
V gene: TRBV7-9
CDR3 protein: CASSLGLRRGTSYGYTF

J gene: TRBJ2-4
V gene: TRBV29-1
CDR3 protein: CSVRPIGKNIQYF

J gene: TRBJ1-2
V gene: TRBV19
CDR3 protein: CASSMDSNYGYTF

J gene: TRBJ2-2
V gene: TRBV2
CDR3 protein: CASSLKTGTANTGELFF

J gene: TRBJ2-1
V gene: TRBV7-3
CDR3 protein: CASSPDSGTSGRGNEQFF

J gene: TRBJ2-5
V gene: TRBV12-3/TRBV12-4
CDR3 protein: CASSKSGTAEETQYF

J gene: TRBJ2-5
V gene: TRBV20-1
CDR3 protein: CSALAGGRETQYF

J gene: TRBJ1-2
V gene: TRBV5-4
CDR3 protein: CASSQQGLPYGYTF

J gene: TRBJ2-7
V gene: TRBV6-1
CDR3 protein: CASSAGLAVSYEQYF

J gene: TRBJ2-1
V gene: TRBV29-1
CDR3 protein: CSVEWRLADNEQFF

J gene: TRBJ1-3
V gene: TRBV20-1
CDR3 protein: CSATGREAGNTIYF

J gene: TRBJ1-5
V gene: TRBV7-6
CDR3 protein: CASSAQQGHQPQHF

J gene: TRBJ2-1
V gene: TRBV20-1
CDR3 protein: CSAPYSGGAGEQFF

J gene: TRBJ1-3
V gene: TRBV7-7
CDR3 protein: CASSLMQGERNTIYF

J gene: TRBJ2-5
V gene: TRBV4-1
CDR3 protein: CASSHAYQETQYF

J gene: TRBJ2-1
V gene: TRBV5-1
CDR3 protein: CASSLNGGGGPYNEQFF

J gene: TRBJ2-2
V gene: TRBV2
CDR3 protein: CASSQTSNTGELFF

J gene: TRBJ1-4
V gene: TRBV10-2
CDR3 protein: CASRAHSATNEKLFF

J gene: TRBJ2-1
V gene: TRBV27
CDR3 protein: CASSHEGAGLPSSYNEQFF

J gene: TRBJ2-2
V gene: TRBV5-1
CDR3 protein: CASSGEGSTGELFF

J gene: TRBJ2-7
V gene: TRBV18
CDR3 protein: CASSRRTSGRSSYEQYF

J gene: TRBJ2-3
V gene: TRBV5-1
CDR3 protein: CASSLAGTSGLVTQYF

J gene: TRBJ2-3
V gene: TRBV5-1
CDR3 protein: CASSLVGGVTSDTQYF

J gene: TRBJ2-7
V gene: TRBV20-1
CDR3 protein: CSARDLRNSYEQYF